This TCR beta chain was retrieved from a study of metastatic and nonmetastatic thyroid tumors (TCRdb year 2020). About the study as a whole: Repertoires from peripheral blood and from tumor or nodule tissue samples of malignant and benign thyroid patients were compared. What the authors observed across the whole study: TCR beta diversity was reported as significantly higher in malignant tumors than in benign nodules, in both blood and tumor samples.

The CDR3 holds 14 amino acids from the cysteine to the phenylalanine. This entry keeps only the CDR3 DNA: 42 bases, framed from base 1. From the germline V gene, CDR1 is SGHTA and CDR2 is FQGNSA. The junction shows trimming of 5 bases on V and 5 bases on J, and the gene matches do not reach 7 bases of it. Library preparation employed PCR. Sequenced on an Illumina HiSeq 4000. High-throughput sequencing was used to profile the CDR3 region of the TCR beta-chain in every patient. The paper's processing steps were these. CDR3 differences across clinicopathological groups were used to build a classifier for discriminating distant-metastatic papillary thyroid cancer patients. To measure repertoire diversity the researchers used the Shannon index, while the Morisita-Horn index served to gauge how similar the tumor and blood repertoires were. The public reads were reprocessed in TCRdb via fastp at Q25 and MiXCR, keeping in-frame beta chains. In this record, the V and J calls reflect TCRdb's handling and not the investigators' own analysis. This sample has tens of thousands of clones in its table, and 25% to 30% of those were observed once. The biggest ten clones account for 15% to 20% of the sample.

This clone was counted many times. Its cognate antigen has yet to be identified. Base qualities are not at hand, and no much larger clone is one base apart. No patient had received any treatment before thyroid surgery. Patient clinical samples collected from the early 2010s to the late 2010s were retrospectively analysed using T-cell receptor beta sequencing. The sequence was obtained from a female donor with papillary thyroid cancer or a benign thyroid nodule (not recorded which). Some clones in this sample may be carry-over from other donors' samples. The V and J genes are TRBV7-2 and TRBJ2-7, with TRBD1 matching 9 junction bases. What was sequenced was blood. CDR3 reads: CASSNRGQGDEQYF. The DNA sequence reads TGTGCCAGCAGCAACCGGGGACAGGGAGACGAGCAGTACTTC.